This T cell receptor beta chain was obtained from a study of low-dose radiotherapy and immunotherapy resistance in tumors (dated 2022 in TCRdb). Turning to the overall study: In Cohort 1, each fraction delivered 0.5 Gy every 2 weeks, and the prescribed total PTV dose was 6.5 Gy. For Cohort 2, the dose was 1 Gy per fraction given every two weeks, adding up to 13 Gy in total across 26 weeks. Patients were given nivolumab as a 240 mg flat dose every two weeks and ipilimumab at 1 mg/kg every six weeks, with both drugs delivered intravenously. Intravenous cyclophosphamide at 200 mg/m2 was administered every two weeks, one day ahead of each radiation and immunotherapy administration. Starting on cycle 1 day 1, patients took 300 mg of aspirin by mouth once a day for four cycles. No randomization into treatment groups was done for the people taking part in the trial. Eight patients were included in the translational analysis: three from the first dose cohort and the first five from the second dose cohort.

Per the publication, the time point label means: after trial treatment. The sample's treatment or condition label, decoded: LDRT plus nivolumab, ipilimumab, low-dose cyclophosphamide and aspirin (RACIN trial). Donors were enrolled in RACIN, a single-arm phase I dose-escalation trial combining nivolumab, ipilimumab, aspirin, low-dose cyclophosphamide and low-dose radiotherapy. Patients with advanced, TIL-negative solid tumors were considered eligible. This sample was sequenced with an Illumina HiSeq 2500. First-strand cDNA was synthesized using Superscript III and a set of TRAV- and TRBV-specific primers, so that both TCRalpha and TCRbeta chains were covered. TCRs were amplified with Phusion for around 20 PCR cycles, with a constant-region primer paired with the adapter attached to the V primers. The MessageAmp II aRNA Amplification Kit was used to amplify the isolated mRNA, with in vitro transcription run for roughly 16 hours at 37 degrees C. The Dynabeads mRNA DIRECT Purification Kit was used to isolate the mRNA for TCR sequencing. Indexed Illumina adapters were added in a second Phusion PCR of about 24 cycles, and the PCR products were purified with AMPure XP beads. The authors processed their data as follows. Using custom Perl scripts, TCR sequences encoding the same protein were pooled, out-of-frame sequences were removed, and the abundance of each clonotype was computed. TCR sequences supported by only a single read were excluded from analysis. Repertoire metrics included Shannon entropy, Gini index, clonality, richness, and frequency of TCRs shared between repertoires. TCRdb took the public reads, trimmed them with fastp at Q25, ran MiXCR for clone calling and kept in-frame beta chains. Each entry is one CDR3 protein sequence, shown with its most common DNA and genes. Here the V and J calls rest on TCRdb's processing, not on the authors' analysis. The sample table lists approximately 100,000 distinct CDR3 sequences, around 21% of them with a count of one. The ten largest clones take up roughly 4.3% of the sample.

The sample holds many counts of this clonotype. Its antigen target is currently unknown. The sample holds no much larger clone one base away, and base qualities are not on file. Looking up the germline V gene (reference sequence) yields CDR1 LGHDT and CDR2 YNNKEL. The CDR3 starts with the cysteine, ends with the phenylalanine, and has 17 residues. Only the CDR3 region is kept as DNA, spanning 51 bases read in frame from base 1. The germline V end is reduced by 3 bases and the J end by 0 bases; junction bases left unmatched: 8. This specimen was PBMCs, taken after low-dose radiotherapy plus immunotherapy. The sequence links TRBV3-1 to TRBJ2-7; TRBD2 matches 10 bases in the middle. This receptor was taken from a male donor with prostate cancer. Here is the DNA: TGTGCCAGCAGCCAGGGCCTAGCGGGGGCCCGCTCCTACGAGCAGTACTTC. It translates to CASSQGLAGARSYEQYF.